The 32 T cell receptor beta chains below come from one sample, sequenced in a study of blood T cell repertoires in COVID-19. TCRdb's table, derived via immunoSEQ multiplex PCR, lists solely in-frame clones and lacks some. This table holds roughly 280,000 clones, about 85% found once. The sample taken for sequencing was peripheral blood. These receptors were obtained from a woman aged 45 to 65 who had recovered from COVID-19.

The chain uses TRBV28 and TRBJ1-2, with 8 bases matching TRBD1. The junction had 9 bases not matched to a gene; V was cut back by 6 bases and J by 6 bases. Germline CDR1 MDHEN, CDR2 SYDVKM. This CDR3 region has 14 residues. The CDR3 coding sequence is TGTGCCAGCAGGAAAGCAGGGGGCAGCCATGGCTACACCTTC. Encoded protein: CASRKAGGSHGYTF.

This sequence joins TRBV15 and TRBJ2-1; 7 positions agree with TRBD2. Losses at the gene ends were 1 base for V and 8 bases for J; bases not matched to a gene: 5. This CDR3 contains 14 residues. CDR1 is LNHNV and CDR2 is YYDKDF in the germline V gene (reference sequence). Written as DNA, the CDR3 is TGTGCCACCAGCAGAGGGACTAGGGGTCATGAGCAGTTCTTC. Amino acid sequence: CATSRGTRGHEQFF. The variable domain in full, completed from reference TRBV15 and TRBJ2-1, reads DAMVIQNPRYQVTQFGKPVTLSCSQTLNHNVMYWYQQKSSQAPKLLFHYYDKDFNNEADTPDNFQSRRPNTSFCFLDIRSPGLGDTAMYLCATSRGTRGHEQFFGPGTRLTVL.

Of note for this clone: The junction differs from germline at one of its ends, possibly a read error. This chain connects TRBV7-2 to TRBJ2-2; TRBD2 agrees at 7 bases. The CDR3 covers 17 residues. Germline V gene data show CDR1 as SGHTA and CDR2 as FQGNSA. The CDR3 bases are TGTGCCAGCAGCTTACCGAGACTAGCTCCGAAGACCGGGGAGCTGTTTTTT. Translating gives CASSLPRLAPKTGELFF. Based on the CDR3 plus reference TRBV7-2 and TRBJ2-2, the full variable domain is GAGVSQSPSNKVTEKGKDVELRCDPISGHTALYWYRQSLGQGLEFLIYFQGNSAPDKSGLPSDRFSAERTGGSVSTLTIQRTQQEDSAVYLCASSLPRLAPKTGELFFGEGSRLTVL.

In this sample, this clone turned up once. This chain joins TRBV2 and TRBJ1-5; 10 bases are shared with TRBD1. This CDR3 has 16 amino acids. Germline V CDR1 and CDR2: SNHLY, FYNNEI. V was pared by 6 bases and J by 2 bases, with 7 bases of the junction left unmatched. CDR3 residues: CASRLTGGAGNQPQHF. DNA for the CDR3: TGTGCCAGCAGACTGACAGGGGGCGCGGGCAATCAGCCCCAGCATTTT.

The V and J genes are TRBV4-3 and TRBJ1-5; D remains ambiguous. V was clipped by 0 bases and J by 4 bases, with 16 bases between them. The CDR3 is made up of 17 amino acids. Germline-derived CDR1 and CDR2 are LGHNA and YSLEER. The CDR3: CASSQEAGFIENQPQHF. DNA of the CDR3: TGCGCCAGCAGCCAAGAGGCGGGGTTCATAGAGAATCAGCCCCAGCATTTT.

V and J are TRBV28 and TRBJ1-4; D may be TRBD1 (6 bases). The CDR3 is made up of 14 amino acids. Between the trimmed V and J ends, which lost 5 bases and 8 bases, there was a span of 15 bases. Germline V CDR1 and CDR2: MDHEN, SYDVKM. The CDR3 region is CASSPPGVLEKLFF. In nucleotides, the CDR3 is TGTGCCAGCAGTCCTCCAGGGGTGTTGGAAAAACTGTTTTTT.

The chain joins TRBV12-5 to TRBJ2-2, with D unclear. Trimming shortened V by 2 bases and J by 2 bases, and 9 bases separated the two germline ends. The CDR3 runs to 15 residues. Germline CDR1 and CDR2: LGHNT and FRNRAP. In nucleotides, the CDR3 is TGTGCTAGTGGTTTGTGGGCAACTAACACCGGGGAGCTGTTTTTT. Protein sequence: CASGLWATNTGELFF.

The chain carries TRBV19 and TRBJ1-6; tentative D call: TRBD1 (5 bases). The germline gives CDR1 LNHDA, CDR2 SQIVND (reference sequence). The CDR3 is 12 amino acids. Between the trimmed V and J ends, which lost 10 bases and 14 bases, there was a span of 18 bases. The CDR3 sequence is CATAAIGGALHF. The CDR3 nucleotides read TGTGCCACCGCTGCCATAGGAGGGGCCCTCCACTTT.

The chain combines TRBV19 with TRBJ1-5, with 8 nucleotides matching TRBD1. The CDR3 covers 15 residues. CDR1 and CDR2 (germline): LNHDA, SQIVND (reference sequence). Trimming removed 6 bases from V and 6 bases from J; junction bases left unmatched: 10. The CDR3 DNA sequence: TGTGCCAGTAGGACAGGGGAGGGGCGGGCTCAGCCCCAGCATTTT. Encoded protein: CASRTGEGRAQPQHF.

The chain joins TRBV9 to TRBJ2-3; D possibly corresponds to TRBD1 (5 bases). The V gene lost 1 base and the J gene lost 2 bases, with 11 bases spanning the gap. The CDR3 loop spans 15 amino acids. Per germline, CDR1 SGDLS and CDR2 YYNGEE. The CDR3 loop reads CASSVFQGPTDTQYF. Here the CDR3 DNA reads TGTGCCAGCAGCGTATTTCAGGGTCCCACAGATACGCAGTATTTT. Drawing the rest from reference TRBV9 and TRBJ2-3, the complete variable domain is DSGVTQTPKHLITATGQRVTLRCSPRSGDLSVYWYQQSLDQGLQFLIQYYNGEERAKGNILERFSAQQFPDLHSELNLSSLELGDSALYFCASSVFQGPTDTQYFGPGTRLTVL.

The chain couples TRBV28 to TRBJ2-5, with D possibly matching TRBD1 (6 bases). The V gene's germline CDR1 is MDHEN and CDR2 SYDVKM. Trimming shortened V by 7 bases and J by 3 bases, and 18 bases separated the two germline ends. The CDR3 is 15 amino acids. The CDR3 protein is CASTITGTQKETQYF. CDR3 DNA: TGTGCCAGCACGATTACCGGGACACAAAAAGAGACCCAGTACTTC.

This clone was recorded at least ten times. The J gene is TRBJ2-1, the V gene TRBV11-2; 9 bases agree with TRBD2. Germline-derived CDR1 and CDR2 are SGHAT and FQNNGV. The V and J ends lost 1 base and 10 bases, in that order; junction bases with no gene match: 11. This CDR3 comprises 16 residues. CDR3 nucleotide sequence: TGTGCCAGCAGCTTAGGTGGGATAGCGGGGGTGGAGGAGCAGTTCTTC. Its translation is CASSLGGIAGVEEQFF.

This clone was seen only a few times. The chain employs TRBV7-8 and TRBJ2-7; 8 bases align to TRBD1. Per germline, CDR1 SGHVS and CDR2 FQNEAQ. The V segment lost 4 bases and the J segment 2 bases; nucleotides outside the gene matches: 10. This CDR3 is 16 amino acids long. The CDR3 nucleotides read TGTGCCAGCAGCTCCCTCAGGACAGGGAGGACCTACGAGCAGTACTTC. It translates to CASSSLRTGRTYEQYF.

The genes are TRBV5-4 and TRBJ2-3; TRBD1 matches at 7 bases. Losses at the gene ends were 0 bases for V and 1 base for J; bases not matched to a gene: 5. CDR1 SGHNT and CDR2 YYREEE come from the germline V gene (reference sequence). This CDR3 comprises 16 residues. The CDR3 bases are TGTGCCAGCAGCTTGGGAGGGGGCTATCGCACAGATACGCAGTATTTT. Translated, it gives CASSLGGGYRTDTQYF.

The chain uses TRBV28 and TRBJ2-7; D possibly corresponds to TRBD2 (5 bases). Germline CDR1 MDHEN, CDR2 SYDVKM. The CDR3 totals 14 residues. V shed 4 bases and J shed 0 bases, with 10 bases lying between them. The chain's CDR3 is CASSSGVRSYEQYF. The CDR3 coding sequence is TGTGCCAGCAGTTCCGGGGTCCGCTCCTACGAGCAGTACTTC.

The chain is built from TRBV18 and TRBJ2-3; D ambiguous. The CDR3 length is 13 residues. Germline loops: CDR1 KGHSH, CDR2 LQKENI. Trimming stripped 3 bases from V and 0 bases from J, with 4 bases between. CDR3 nucleotides: TGTGCCAGCTCACCGGCTAGCACAGATACGCAGTATTTT. Protein sequence: CASSPASTDTQYF.

Comment on this clone: Other DNA sequences from this sample encode an identical CDR3 as well. The chain recombines TRBV28 with TRBJ2-5; weak D call: TRBD1 (6 bases). Germline V gene data show CDR1 as MDHEN and CDR2 as SYDVKM. This CDR3 spans 13 amino acids. Trimming took off 5 bases at V and 2 bases at J, with 9 bases between the two ends. The CDR3 DNA sequence: TGTGCCAGCAGTACAGGGCTTCAAGAGACCCAGTACTTC. Translating gives CASSTGLQETQYF.

This clone was picked up many times. The J gene is TRBJ2-6, the V gene TRBV19; 11 nucleotides line up with TRBD2. Germline loops: CDR1 LNHDA, CDR2 SQIVND (reference sequence). The length of the CDR3 is 19 residues. Losses at the gene ends were 6 bases for V and 0 bases for J; bases not matched to a gene: 10. In DNA, the CDR3 is TGTGCCAGTAGACATCCCGGGACTAGCGGTATCTCTGGGGCCAACGTCCTGACTTTC. Translating it yields CASRHPGTSGISGANVLTF.

The chain combines TRBV15 with TRBJ1-3; 7 bases fit TRBD1. Germline CDR1 and CDR2: LNHNV and YYDKDF (reference sequence). With V trimmed by 3 bases and J by 0 bases, 8 bases remained unmatched. The CDR3 loop spans 17 amino acids. The CDR3, as DNA: TGTGCCACCAGCAGGACAGGGCGCATGATCTCTGGAAACACCATATATTTT. Amino acids: CATSRTGRMISGNTIYF.

The rearrangement links TRBV6-5 to TRBJ2-3; D possibly corresponds to TRBD2 (5 bases). The CDR3 is made up of 13 amino acids. CDR1 and CDR2 from the germline V gene are MNHEY and SVGAGI. The V and J ends lost 2 bases and 5 bases respectively, with 8 bases between them. This CDR3 reads CASSYAAGDTQYF. DNA for the CDR3: TGTGCCAGCAGTTACGCTGCGGGAGATACGCAGTATTTT.

This clone was seen once. V and J are TRBV5-6 and TRBJ2-2, with D unresolved. Germline V CDR1 and CDR2: SGHDT, YYEEEE. V lost 1 base to trimming and J lost 0 bases, with 10 bases between them. The CDR3 is made up of 16 amino acids. The CDR3 nucleotides read TGTGCCAGCAGCTTGAATCTGGAGACGAACACCGGGGAGCTGTTTTTT. This translates into CASSLNLETNTGELFF.

This clone was counted between two and nine times. The chain carries TRBV27 and TRBJ1-2, with 9 bases matching TRBD1. This CDR3 has 15 amino acids. Germline CDR1 reads MNHEY; CDR2 reads SMNVEV (reference sequence). Trimming cost V 6 bases and J 4 bases; bases outside gene matches: 9. The CDR3 reads CASRKGDRVLYGYTF. The CDR3 DNA follows: TGTGCCAGCAGAAAGGGGGACAGGGTCCTCTATGGCTACACCTTC.

This clone was seen many times. The V gene is TRBV6-2 or TRBV6-3, the J gene TRBJ2-7; 10 bases agree with TRBD2. V shed 0 bases and J 6 bases; nucleotides not matched to a gene: 5. The CDR3 consists of 15 residues. CDR1 and CDR2 from the germline V gene are MNHEY and SVGEGT. CDR3 coding DNA: TGTGCCAGCAGTTACTCGCCTAGCGGGAGCTCCGAGCAGTACTTC. This codes for CASSYSPSGSSEQYF.

This sequence joins TRBV7-2 and TRBJ2-7; 8 bases align to TRBD2. From germline, CDR1 is SGHTA and CDR2 FQGNSA. The CDR3 extends over 17 amino acids. The J segment lost 4 bases and the V segment lost 5 bases, leaving 16 bases of the junction unmatched. This CDR3 is CASSRSASSGIIYEQYF. CDR3 bases: TGTGCCAGCAGCCGCTCGGCCAGTAGCGGGATAATTTACGAGCAGTACTTC.

The chain joins TRBV19 to TRBJ2-5; TRBD1 matches at 9 bases. Germline V CDR1 and CDR2: LNHDA, SQIVND (reference sequence). The V segment lost 0 bases and the J segment 2 bases; nucleotides outside the gene matches: 10. This CDR3 region has 18 residues. CDR3 loop: CASSIDRTGTGRQETQYF. DNA of the CDR3: TGTGCCAGTAGTATAGACCGCACCGGGACAGGGAGGCAAGAGACCCAGTACTTC.

The CDR3 nucleotides read TGTGCCAGCAGCCTGTCGCGGGGGAGGGGTAATGAAAAACTGTTTTTT. Its translation: CASSLSRGRGNEKLFF. V usage is TRBV5-5 and J usage is TRBJ1-4, with TRBD1 as a possible D gene (5 bases). V lost 4 bases and J 4 bases, leaving 17 bases between the germline ends. Germline V gives CDR1 SGHKS, CDR2 YYEKEE (reference sequence). This CDR3 is built from 16 residues. The complete variable domain, with remaining parts taken from reference TRBV5-5 and TRBJ1-4, reads DAGVTQSPTHLIKTRGQQVTLRCSPISGHKSVSWYQQVLGQGPQFIFQYYEKEERGRGNFPDRFSARQFPNYSSELNVNALLLGDSALYLCASSLSRGRGNEKLFFGSGTQLSVL.

This clone showed up just once. The chain carries TRBV24-1 and TRBJ1-1; TRBD1 might be the D (6 bases). This CDR3 is 13 amino acids long. The ends were cut back, 0 bases at V and 8 bases at J, with 9 bases in the middle. Germline V CDR1 and CDR2: KGHDR, SFDVKD. CDR3 sequence: CATSDLRDREAFF. The CDR3 nucleotides are TGTGCCACCAGTGATTTGAGAGACAGGGAAGCTTTCTTT.

The V and J genes are TRBV28 and TRBJ2-7; 8 bases agree with TRBD1. The CDR3 runs 14 residues. J lost 2 bases, V lost 5 bases, and 5 bases had no gene match. The germline gives CDR1 MDHEN, CDR2 SYDVKM. Here the CDR3 reads CASSAPDRAYEQYF. Here the CDR3 DNA reads TGTGCCAGCAGTGCACCGGACAGGGCCTACGAGCAGTACTTC.

This clone was seen a few times. The chain links TRBV7-8 to TRBJ1-6; 8 bases fit TRBD1. The CDR3 loop spans 19 amino acids. The germline gives CDR1 SGHVS, CDR2 FQNEAQ. The trim removed 4 bases at V and 9 bases at J, leaving 20 bases unmatched. This chain's CDR3 is CASSYVGGFGRGLISPLHF. As DNA, the CDR3 is TGTGCCAGCAGCTATGTCGGTGGATTCGGCAGGGGGCTTATTTCACCCCTCCACTTT.

The chain employs TRBV27 and TRBJ1-1, with 8 bases that match TRBD1. Germline trimming cut 4 bases from V and 3 bases from J; bases unmatched to any gene: 4. Germline V gene data show CDR1 as MNHEY and CDR2 as SMNVEV (reference sequence). The CDR3 is made up of 14 amino acids. The CDR3 sequence: CASSSGGAHTEAFF. In DNA form, the CDR3 reads TGTGCCAGCAGTTCAGGGGGCGCGCACACTGAAGCTTTCTTT.

This clone showed up just once. The J gene is TRBJ1-2, the V gene TRBV27; D remains ambiguous. Germline CDR1 and CDR2: MNHEY and SMNVEV (reference sequence). V was shortened by 5 bases and J by 7 bases, with 20 bases between the two germline ends. CDR3 size: 15 residues. The CDR3 DNA is TGTGCCAGCAGTCAAGGAGGTCAGCTTGCCTTTGGCTACACCTTC. Protein: CASSQGGQLAFGYTF.

This sequence joins TRBV7-2 and TRBJ2-5, with 7 positions matching TRBD2. The CDR3 runs to 12 residues. The trim removed 4 bases at V and 4 bases at J, leaving 0 bases unmatched. From germline, CDR1 is SGHTA and CDR2 FQGNSA. The CDR3 reads CASSSGGETQYF. The CDR3 DNA reads as TGTGCCAGCAGCTCGGGGGGAGAGACCCAGTACTTC.